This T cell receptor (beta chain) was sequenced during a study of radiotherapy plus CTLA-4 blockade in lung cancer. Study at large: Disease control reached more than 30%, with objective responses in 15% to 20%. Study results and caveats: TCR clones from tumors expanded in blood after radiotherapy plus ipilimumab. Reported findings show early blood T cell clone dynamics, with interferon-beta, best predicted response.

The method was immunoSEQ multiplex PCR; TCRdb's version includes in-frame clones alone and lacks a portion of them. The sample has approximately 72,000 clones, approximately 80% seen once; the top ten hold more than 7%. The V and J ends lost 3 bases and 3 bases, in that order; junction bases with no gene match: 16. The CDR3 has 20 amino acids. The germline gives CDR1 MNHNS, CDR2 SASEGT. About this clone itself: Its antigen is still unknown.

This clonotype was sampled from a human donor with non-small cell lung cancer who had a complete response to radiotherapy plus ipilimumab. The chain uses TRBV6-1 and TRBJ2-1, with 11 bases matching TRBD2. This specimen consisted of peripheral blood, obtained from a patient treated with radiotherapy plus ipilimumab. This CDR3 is CASSDEDSGLAVTIYNEQFF. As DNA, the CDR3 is TGTGCCAGCAGTGACGAAGATTCGGGACTAGCGGTCACCATCTACAATGAGCAGTTCTTC.